This T cell receptor beta chain came from a study of spatial heterogeneity in lung cancer. This clonotype has a count of ten or more. Time point given: sample taken at primary tumor resection. Unsorted whole RNA from tumor, nontumor lung or frozen PBMC underwent sequencing. TCRdb re-derived calls from the 5' RACE reads in MiXCR, one entry per CDR3 protein. The table lists some 44,000 distinct CDR3 sequences, approximately 14% of them singletons. This sample comprised PBMCs, obtained at surgery. This sequence was found in a male donor with early-stage non-small cell lung cancer.

The CDR3 DNA reads TGTGCCAGCAGCTTACAGGGGGCGCGGAATCAGCCCCAGCATTTT. Protein sequence: CASSLQGARNQPQHF. V is TRBV7-2 and J is TRBJ1-5; 8 nucleotides align to TRBD1. The V gene end was trimmed by 2 bases and the J gene end by 4 bases; junction bases not matched to a gene: 4. CDR1 is SGHTA and CDR2 is FQGNSA in the germline V gene. CDR3 length: 15 residues.